This T cell receptor (beta chain) derives from a study of cytomegalovirus exposure and HLA in healthy donors. Study as a whole: The roughly 670 first-cohort repertoires shared a platform with the 120 validation repertoires, as reported in a later analysis.

Sequencing used immunoSEQ multiplex PCR; TCRdb keeps in-frame clones, though not all of them. The top ten hold approximately 22% of the sample, which has roughly 100,000 clones, 75% to 90% seen once. Concerning this clone: Its antigen is undetermined.

Trimming removed 4 bases from V and 0 bases from J; junction bases left unmatched: 7. The CDR3 is 16 residues long. Germline assignment: CDR1 MDHEN and CDR2 SYDVKM. Notes on the study in general: Specific recognition of CMV antigens was confirmed in vitro for three chains (all CMV-associated). Usually a TCR sequence was rare, but some public TCRs were found in many donors.

The donors were part of the validation cohort of roughly 110 subjects. That cohort was separate from the first cohort, which comprised 500 to 850 subjects. The TCR comes from a man between 18 and 35 years old in good health and CMV-seropositive. The specimen sequenced was PBMCs. The chain couples TRBV28 to TRBJ2-3, with 7 bases fitting TRBD2. The CDR3 coding sequence is TGTGCCAGCAGTTACCTAACGGGAGGCAGCACAGATACGCAGTATTTT. Amino acid sequence: CASSYLTGGSTDTQYF. The full variable domain, its missing parts supplied by reference TRBV28 and TRBJ2-3, is DVKVTQSSRYLVKRTGEKVFLECVQDMDHENMFWYRQDPGLGLRLIYFSYDVKMKEKGDIPEGYSVSREKKERFSLILESASTNQTSMYLCASSYLTGGSTDTQYFGPGTRLTVL.